Each of the 2 T cell receptor beta chains below was sequenced from the same sample in a study of T cell responses to AZD1222 COVID-19 vaccine. Only in-frame clones appear in the TCRdb table, and some are missing; sequencing was by immunoSEQ multiplex PCR. The sample lists approximately 150,000 clones; roughly nine tenths were seen once. Sequences were derived from peripheral blood, sampled on day 0 of AZD1222 vaccination. The receptors come from an adult in good health.

The chain is built from TRBV11-3 and TRBJ2-1; maybe TRBD2 (5 bases). CDR3 length: 15 residues. From germline, CDR1 is SGHNT and CDR2 YENEEA. V lost 5 bases, J lost 2 bases, and 13 bases lay in between. The CDR3 sequence: CASSPTSIAYNEQFF. The CDR3 bases are TGTGCCAGCAGCCCTACTAGTATAGCCTACAATGAGCAGTTCTTC.

The genes are TRBV7-9 and TRBJ2-3; perhaps TRBD2 as D (5 bases). CDR3 length equals 17 residues. The germline CDR1 and CDR2 sequences are SEHNR and FQNEAQ (reference sequence). V was cut by 5 bases and J by 1 base, with 19 bases left in between. The CDR3 region is CASSGRRLSIGTDTQYF. The CDR3 nucleotides read TGTGCCAGCAGCGGAAGGAGGTTGTCCATTGGCACAGATACGCAGTATTTT. The variable domain in full, with the rest retrieved from reference TRBV7-9 and TRBJ2-3, is DTGVSQNPRHKITKRGQNVTFRCDPISEHNRLYWYRQTLGQGPEFLTYFQNEAQLEKSRLLSDRFSAERPKGSFSTLEIQRTEQGDSAMYLCASSGRRLSIGTDTQYFGPGTRLTVL.